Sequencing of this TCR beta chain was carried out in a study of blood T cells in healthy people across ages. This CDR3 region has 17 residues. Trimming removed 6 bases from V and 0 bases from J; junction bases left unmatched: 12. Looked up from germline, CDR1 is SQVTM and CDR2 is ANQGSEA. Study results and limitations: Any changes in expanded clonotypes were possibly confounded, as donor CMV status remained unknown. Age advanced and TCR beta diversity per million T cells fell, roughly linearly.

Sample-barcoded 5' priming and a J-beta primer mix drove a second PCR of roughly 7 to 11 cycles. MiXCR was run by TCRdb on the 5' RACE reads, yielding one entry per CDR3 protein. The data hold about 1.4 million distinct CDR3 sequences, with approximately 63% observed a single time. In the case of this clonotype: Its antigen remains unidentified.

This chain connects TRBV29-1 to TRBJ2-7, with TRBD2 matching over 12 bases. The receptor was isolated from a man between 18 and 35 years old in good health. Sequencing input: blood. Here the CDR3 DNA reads TGCAGCGTCTCCGGGACTAGCGGGTCTTATAGCTCCTACGAGCAGTACTTC. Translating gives CSVSGTSGSYSSYEQYF.